One and the same sample provided the 32 T cell receptor beta chains below, sequenced in a study of control samples from healthy donors and cancer patients (dated by TCRdb to between 2020 and 2021). Library preparation used the immunoSEQ multiplex PCR assay. TCRdb re-hosts the immuneACCESS table, in-frame sequences only. Its copies lack some clones; in the studies checked, an unresolved V gene accounts for under half of them, and the cause for the rest is not known. Counted in this sample were 130,000 or so clones; 91% of them appeared once. Under 9% of the sample lies in the top ten. Sequencing was performed on blood. These TCRs come from a young man in good health.

The genes are TRBV7-9 and TRBJ1-4; no reliable D call. Germline CDR1 reads SEHNR; CDR2 reads FQNEAQ (reference sequence). The CDR3 has 15 residues. The germline V and J ends were trimmed by 1 base and 7 bases, with 13 bases remaining between them. The CDR3 DNA is TGTGCCAGCAGCTTAGGGACTCTTAGTGGTGAAAAACTGTTTTTT. Encoded protein: CASSLGTLSGEKLFF.

The chain carries TRBV18 and TRBJ2-1; 9 bases match TRBD1. The CDR3 runs 17 residues. V lost 2 bases to trimming and J lost 6 bases; unmatched junction nucleotides: 11. In germline, CDR1 is KGHSH, CDR2 LQKENI. The CDR3 reads CASSPIQGTGKGNEQFF. In DNA, the CDR3 is TGTGCCAGCTCACCAATTCAAGGGACAGGGAAGGGCAATGAGCAGTTCTTC.

This chain joins TRBV13 and TRBJ1-1; D unclear. CDR3 length: 16 residues. CDR1 is PRHDT and CDR2 is FYEKMQ in the germline V gene (reference sequence). V dropped 5 bases and J dropped 0 bases, with 16 bases sitting between them. In nucleotides, the CDR3 is TGTGCCAGCAGCCCCGGACGGGTTTCCATGAACACTGAAGCTTTCTTT. As protein: CASSPGRVSMNTEAFF. The complete variable domain, with remaining parts taken from reference TRBV13 and TRBJ1-1, reads AAGVIQSPRHLIKEKRETATLKCYPIPRHDTVYWYQQGPGQDPQFLISFYEKMQSDKGSIPDRFSAQQFSDYHSELNMSSLELGDSALYFCASSPGRVSMNTEAFFGQGTRLTVV.

The chain carries TRBV7-3 and TRBJ2-3; D is possibly TRBD2 (5 bases). The CDR3 length is 13 residues. Trimming removed 5 bases at V and 1 base at J, with 7 bases between. Germline CDR1 SGHTA, CDR2 FQGTGA. In DNA form, the CDR3 reads TGTGCCAGCAGCCCAGCGGGCACAGATACGCAGTATTTT. As protein: CASSPAGTDTQYF. Full variable domain (remainder filled in from reference TRBV7-3 and TRBJ2-3): GAGVSQTPSNKVTEKGKYVELRCDPISGHTALYWYRQSLGQGPEFLIYFQGTGAADDSGLPNDRFFAVRPEGSVSTLKIQRTERGDSAVYLCASSPAGTDTQYFGPGTRLTVL.

This chain links TRBV5-1 with TRBJ1-4; perhaps TRBD1 as D (6 bases). CDR1 is SGHRS and CDR2 is YFSETQ in the germline V gene. This CDR3 is built from 17 residues. Trimming removed 3 bases from V and 7 bases from J, with 22 bases in between. Written as DNA, the CDR3 is TGCGCCAGCAGCTCAGGAATCGGGGGCCGGTGGTTTGAAAAACTGTTTTTT. It encodes CASSSGIGGRWFEKLFF.

The chain carries TRBV11-3 and TRBJ1-3; D not certain. This CDR3 spans 14 amino acids. V was trimmed by 4 bases and J by 0 bases, leaving 7 bases between them. Germline V gene data show CDR1 as SGHNT and CDR2 as YENEEA. The CDR3 DNA follows: TGTGCCAGCAGCTCCGGGAGCTCTGGAAACACCATATATTTT. Amino acids: CASSSGSSGNTIYF.

V usage is TRBV6-1 and J usage is TRBJ1-2, with D perhaps matching TRBD1 (6 bases). V was shortened by 3 bases and J by 8 bases, with 16 bases between the two germline ends. Germline assignment: CDR1 MNHNS and CDR2 SASEGT. The CDR3 consists of 14 residues. As DNA, the CDR3 is TGTGCCAGCAGTGATGGACAGTGGGCGGGAGGCTACACCTTC. Translation gives CASSDGQWAGGYTF.

The gene calls are TRBV19 and TRBJ2-2, with D unresolved. This CDR3 is 17 amino acids long. Trimming shortened V by 0 bases and J by 1 base, and 12 bases separated the two germline ends. Per germline, CDR1 LNHDA and CDR2 SQIVND (reference sequence). The CDR3 region is CASSIDIRKRNTGELFF. The CDR3 bases are TGTGCCAGTAGTATAGATATAAGGAAACGGAACACCGGGGAGCTGTTTTTT.

This clone has a single count. This chain joins TRBV2 and TRBJ2-5; D is undetermined. Germline loops: CDR1 SNHLY, CDR2 FYNNEI. The germline V and J ends were trimmed by 6 bases and 5 bases, with 16 bases remaining between them. The CDR3 contains 14 residues. Here the CDR3 DNA reads TGTGCCAGCAGCCCCCAGTACACCCGCGAGACCCAGTACTTC. Its translation: CASSPQYTRETQYF.

The chain uses TRBV6-5 and TRBJ1-5; D is uncertain. CDR1 is MNHEY, CDR2 SVGAGI, per germline. Trimming took off 6 bases at V and 2 bases at J, with 11 bases between the two ends. This CDR3 comprises 14 residues. The CDR3 loop is CASSPQRRNQPQHF. In DNA, the CDR3 is TGTGCCAGCAGCCCACAGCGGCGCAATCAGCCCCAGCATTTT.

V gene TRBV10-3 combines with J gene TRBJ1-2; D remains unclear. Germline CDR1 is ENHRY and CDR2 is SYGVKD. Trimming cost V 1 base and J 6 bases, with 6 bases left between them. This CDR3 region has 12 residues. The CDR3 region is CAISEWADGYTF. CDR3 in DNA: TGTGCCATCAGTGAGTGGGCCGATGGCTACACCTTC.

The chain is built from TRBV20-1 and TRBJ2-3; tentative D call: TRBD1 (5 bases). The ends were cut back, 3 bases at V and 8 bases at J, with 15 bases in the middle. Germline CDR1 and CDR2: DFQATT and SNEGSKA (reference sequence). CDR3 length equals 13 residues. The CDR3 DNA reads as TGCAGTGCTAGTCCAGGGCCCGAGGTTACGCAGTATTTT. It specifies CSASPGPEVTQYF.

On this clone: A read error may produce the germline difference seen at one junction end. The gene calls are TRBV3-1 (or the pseudogene TRBV3-2) and TRBJ1-4; D remains ambiguous. The germline gives CDR1 LGHDT, CDR2 YNNKEL (reference sequence). The length of the CDR3 is 12 residues. The CDR3 DNA is TGTGCCAGCAGCCAAGACGAGAGCACGAAGCTTTTT. This encodes CASSQDESTKLF.

The chain couples TRBV7-9 to TRBJ1-3; 7 nucleotides agree with TRBD1. Germline assignment: CDR1 SEHNR and CDR2 FQNEAQ (reference sequence). The CDR3 runs 15 residues. V trimming: 5 bases; J trimming: 3 bases; junction bases outside the gene matches: 7. The CDR3 sequence is CASSPQGKGGNTIYF. In nucleotides, the CDR3 is TGTGCCAGCAGCCCACAGGGGAAGGGTGGAAACACCATATATTTT.

CDR3 sequence (DNA): TGCGCCAGCAGTGAAGGACAGGGTTACAATGAGCAGTTCTTC. Translated: CASSEGQGYNEQFF. The chain is built from TRBV10-1 and TRBJ2-1; 8 bases align to TRBD1. The CDR3 length is 14 residues. With 3 bases clipped from V and 4 bases from J, the junction kept 2 bases outside the gene matches. Germline V gene sequence: CDR1 WNHNN, CDR2 SYGVQD (reference sequence).

V usage is TRBV6-5 and J usage is TRBJ2-7; 8 nucleotides line up with TRBD2. Germline CDR1 and CDR2: MNHEY and SVGAGI. Trimming took 7 bases from V and 4 from J; bases not matched to a gene: 12. The CDR3 has 15 amino acids. CDR3 coding DNA: TGTGCCAGCACACGCAGGGCCGGGGGGGCGTACGAGCAGTACTTC. Protein: CASTRRAGGAYEQYF.

The chain recombines TRBV5-6 with TRBJ2-3; 8 nucleotides align to TRBD2. The length of the CDR3 is 16 residues. The V and J ends lost 0 bases and 2 bases, in that order; junction bases with no gene match: 5. Germline V gene lookup returns CDR1 SGHDT and CDR2 YYEEEE. The CDR3, as DNA: TGTGCCAGCAGCTTGGCGGGGGGGGCCGTCACAGATACGCAGTATTTT. It specifies CASSLAGGAVTDTQYF.

CDR3 coding DNA: TGTGCCAGTAGTATAGCGGGGGGGCCTACAGATACGCAGTATTTT. It encodes CASSIAGGPTDTQYF. V gene TRBV19 combines with J gene TRBJ2-3, with 8 bases aligning to TRBD2. Germline assignment: CDR1 LNHDA and CDR2 SQIVND (reference sequence). The CDR3 totals 15 residues. The junction had 3 bases not matched to a gene; V was cut back by 1 base and J by 3 bases.

The genes are TRBV6-5 and TRBJ1-6; 10 nucleotides agree with TRBD1. This CDR3 comprises 14 residues. Trimming cost V 5 bases and J 10 bases; bases outside gene matches: 5. Germline V gene data show CDR1 as MNHEY and CDR2 as SVGAGI. CDR3 in DNA: TGTGCCAGCAGTCTAGACAGGGGGCGGTCACCCCTCCACTTT. Its translation: CASSLDRGRSPLHF.

The chain employs TRBV2 and TRBJ1-3, with D possibly matching TRBD1 (5 bases). This CDR3 is 15 amino acids long. V lost 6 bases to trimming and J lost 0 bases, with 12 bases between them. CDR1 and CDR2 (germline): SNHLY, FYNNEI. The CDR3 here is CASRGGHFSGNTIYF. CDR3 nucleotides: TGTGCCAGCAGAGGAGGACACTTCTCTGGAAACACCATATATTTT.

The V gene is TRBV5-1, the J gene TRBJ1-6, with 11 bases matching TRBD1. V lost 5 bases, J lost 5 bases, and 9 bases stayed unmatched. From germline, CDR1 is SGHRS and CDR2 YFSETQ. The CDR3 is 17 amino acids. Written as DNA, the CDR3 is TGCGCCAGCAGGCGCGGGACAGGGGGTTTCGATAATTCACCCCTCCACTTT. Amino acid sequence: CASRRGTGGFDNSPLHF.

The chain is built from TRBV2 and TRBJ2-1; no clear D gene. V lost 1 base and J lost 0, with 7 bases in between. The germline CDR1 and CDR2 sequences are SNHLY and FYNNEI. This CDR3 is built from 15 residues. The CDR3 region is CASSEGLSSYNEQFF. The CDR3 nucleotides read TGTGCCAGCAGTGAAGGGCTGTCCTCCTACAATGAGCAGTTCTTC.

The genes are TRBV28 and TRBJ1-5; TRBD1 is a possible D gene (6 bases). Looked up from germline, CDR1 is MDHEN and CDR2 is SYDVKM. The CDR3 covers 15 residues. V lost 3 bases and J lost 2, with 11 bases in between. The CDR3 is CASSLGGKGNQPQHF. For the CDR3, the DNA is TGTGCCAGCAGTTTGGGGGGCAAGGGCAATCAGCCCCAGCATTTT.

The chain recombines TRBV5-1 with TRBJ2-1; 10 bases map to TRBD2. Per germline, CDR1 SGHRS and CDR2 YFSETQ. V gave up 0 bases and J gave up 5 bases; unmatched junction bases: 2. The CDR3 totals 15 residues. DNA for the CDR3: TGCGCCAGCAGCTTGGTAGCGGGGGGAAACAATGAGCAGTTCTTC. Its protein is CASSLVAGGNNEQFF.

The chain employs TRBV19 and TRBJ1-1; D gene unclear. Trimming took 3 bases from V and 1 from J, leaving 6 bases between them. Germline assignment: CDR1 LNHDA and CDR2 SQIVND (reference sequence). The CDR3 loop spans 13 amino acids. CDR3 protein: CASSISKNTEAFF. CDR3 bases: TGTGCCAGTAGTATTAGTAAGAACACTGAAGCTTTCTTT.

The chain recombines TRBV28 with TRBJ1-2; 12 nucleotides line up with TRBD1. The CDR3 extends over 17 amino acids. Germline lookup yields CDR1 MDHEN and CDR2 SYDVKM. The trim removed 6 bases at V and 3 bases at J, leaving 11 bases unmatched. CDR3 DNA sequence: TGTGCCAGCAGGAGAGCCGGGACAGGGGGCTTTCACTATGGCTACACCTTC. This gives the protein CASRRAGTGGFHYGYTF.

CDR3 residues: CASSLEGASNQPQHF. The DNA of the CDR3 is TGTGCCAGCAGTTTAGAGGGGGCTAGCAATCAGCCCCAGCATTTT. V gene TRBV28 combines with J gene TRBJ1-5; 7 positions match TRBD1. The V gene's germline CDR1 is MDHEN and CDR2 SYDVKM. This CDR3 has 15 residues. After removal of 2 bases from V and 0 bases from J, the junction contained 1 base not matched to a gene.

The chain employs TRBV5-1 and TRBJ2-5; D may be TRBD2 (5 bases). The CDR3 contains 15 residues. V was trimmed by 3 bases and J by 3 bases, leaving 15 bases between them. Germline-derived CDR1 and CDR2 are SGHRS and YFSETQ. The CDR3 reads CASSWPGETEETQYF. The DNA of the CDR3 is TGCGCCAGCAGCTGGCCTGGGGAGACTGAAGAGACCCAGTACTTC.

The gene calls are TRBV2 and TRBJ1-6; possible D gene TRBD1, 5 bases. This CDR3 region has 17 residues. V was pared by 4 bases and J by 9 bases, with 22 bases between. Germline CDR1 and CDR2: SNHLY and FYNNEI. This chain's CDR3 is CASSVSGTGTLASPLHF. In DNA form, the CDR3 reads TGTGCCAGCAGTGTTTCGGGGACCGGGACTCTAGCTTCACCCCTCCACTTT. The full variable domain, rest sourced from reference TRBV2 and TRBJ1-6, is EPEVTQTPSHQVTQMGQEVILRCVPISNHLYFYWYRQILGQKVEFLVSFYNNEISEKSEIFDDQFSVERPDGSNFTLKIRSTKLEDSAMYFCASSVSGTGTLASPLHFGNGTRLTVT.

The J gene is TRBJ2-3, the V gene TRBV19, with D maybe TRBD1 (5 bases). V was shortened by 5 bases and J by 2 bases, with 14 bases between the two germline ends. From germline, CDR1 is LNHDA and CDR2 SQIVND (reference sequence). This CDR3 has 15 residues. CDR3 sequence reads: CASSPGLGYTDTQYF. The CDR3, as DNA: TGTGCCAGTAGTCCAGGGCTCGGGTACACAGATACGCAGTATTTT. The complete variable domain, with remaining parts taken from reference TRBV19 and TRBJ2-3, reads DGGITQSPKYLFRKEGQNVTLSCEQNLNHDAMYWYRQDPGQGLRLIYYSQIVNDFQKGDIAEGYSVSREKKESFPLTVTSAQKNPTAFYLCASSPGLGYTDTQYFGPGTRLTVL.

The CDR3 region has the DNA TGTGCCAGCAGCGCCGGGACGCTCGAAAAACTGTTTTTT. It codes for CASSAGTLEKLFF. The gene calls are TRBV9 and TRBJ1-4; possibly TRBD1 for D (5 bases). Trimming took 3 bases from V and 8 from J, leaving 11 bases between them. Germline V CDR1 and CDR2: SGDLS, YYNGEE. This CDR3 spans 13 amino acids.

The gene calls are TRBV19 and TRBJ2-7; 7 bases agree with TRBD1. The CDR3 covers 14 residues. Trimming at V came to 5 bases and at J to 0 bases, leaving 4 bases not matched to a gene. Germline-derived CDR1 and CDR2 are LNHDA and SQIVND (reference sequence). The CDR3 loop reads CASSFRDSSYEQYF. Here the CDR3 DNA reads TGTGCCAGTAGTTTCCGGGACAGCTCCTACGAGCAGTACTTC.